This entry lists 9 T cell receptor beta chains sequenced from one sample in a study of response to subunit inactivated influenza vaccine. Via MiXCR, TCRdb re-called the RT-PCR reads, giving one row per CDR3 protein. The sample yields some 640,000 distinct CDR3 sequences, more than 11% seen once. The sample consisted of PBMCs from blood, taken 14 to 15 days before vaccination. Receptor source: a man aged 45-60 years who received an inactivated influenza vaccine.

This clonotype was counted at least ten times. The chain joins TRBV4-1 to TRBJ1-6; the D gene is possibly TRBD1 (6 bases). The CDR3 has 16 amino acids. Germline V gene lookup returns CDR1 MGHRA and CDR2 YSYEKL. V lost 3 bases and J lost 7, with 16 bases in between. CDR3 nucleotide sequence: TGCGCCAGCAGCCACATCTACAGGGCGCGCAATTCACCCCTCCACTTT. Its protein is CASSHIYRARNSPLHF.

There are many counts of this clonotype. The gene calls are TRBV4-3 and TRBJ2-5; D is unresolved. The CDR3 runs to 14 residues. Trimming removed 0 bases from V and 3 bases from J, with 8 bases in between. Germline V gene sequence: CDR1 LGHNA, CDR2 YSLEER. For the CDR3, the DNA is TGCGCCAGCAGCCAAGACGTTGGGGAAGAGACCCAGTACTTC. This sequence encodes CASSQDVGEETQYF.

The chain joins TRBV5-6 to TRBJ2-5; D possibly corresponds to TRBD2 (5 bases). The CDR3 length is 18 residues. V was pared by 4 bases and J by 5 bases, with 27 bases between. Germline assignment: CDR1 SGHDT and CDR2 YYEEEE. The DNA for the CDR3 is TGTGCCAGCAGCCCAACTACAGTCTCGGGAAGGGTCTGGGAGACCCAGTACTTC. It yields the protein CASSPTTVSGRVWETQYF.

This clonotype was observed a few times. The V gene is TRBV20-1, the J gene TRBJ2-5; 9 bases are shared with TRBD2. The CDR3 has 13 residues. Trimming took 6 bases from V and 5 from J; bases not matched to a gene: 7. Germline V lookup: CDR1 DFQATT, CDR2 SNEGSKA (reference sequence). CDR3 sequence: CSALAGARETQYF. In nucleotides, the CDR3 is TGCAGTGCCTTAGCGGGGGCACGGGAGACCCAGTACTTC.

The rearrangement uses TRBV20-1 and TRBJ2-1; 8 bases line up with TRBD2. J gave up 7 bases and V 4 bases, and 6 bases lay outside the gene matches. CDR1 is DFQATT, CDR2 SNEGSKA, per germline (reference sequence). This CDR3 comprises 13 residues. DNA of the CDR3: TGCAGTGCTACAGCGGGGGCGGGGAATGAGCAGTTCTTC. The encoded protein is CSATAGAGNEQFF.

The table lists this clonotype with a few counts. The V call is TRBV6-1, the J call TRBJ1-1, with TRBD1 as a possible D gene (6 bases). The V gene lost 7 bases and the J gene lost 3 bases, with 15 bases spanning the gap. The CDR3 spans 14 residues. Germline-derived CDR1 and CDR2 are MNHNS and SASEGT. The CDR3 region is CASKQGQWDTEAFF. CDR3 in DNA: TGTGCCAGCAAACAGGGTCAATGGGACACTGAAGCTTTCTTT.

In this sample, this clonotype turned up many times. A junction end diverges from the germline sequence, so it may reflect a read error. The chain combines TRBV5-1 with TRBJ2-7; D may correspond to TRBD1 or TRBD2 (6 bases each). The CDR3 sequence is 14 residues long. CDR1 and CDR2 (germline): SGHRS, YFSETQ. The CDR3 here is CASSLGGGGYEQYF. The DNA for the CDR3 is TGTGCCAGCAGCTTAGGAGGAGGGGGGTACGAGCAGTACTTC.

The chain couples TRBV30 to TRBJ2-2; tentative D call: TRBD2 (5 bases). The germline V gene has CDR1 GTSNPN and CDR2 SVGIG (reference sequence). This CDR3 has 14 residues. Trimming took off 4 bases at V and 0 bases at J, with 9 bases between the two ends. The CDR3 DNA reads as TGTGCCTGGACCGGGGTCGCGAACACCGGGGAGCTGTTTTTT. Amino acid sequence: CAWTGVANTGELFF.

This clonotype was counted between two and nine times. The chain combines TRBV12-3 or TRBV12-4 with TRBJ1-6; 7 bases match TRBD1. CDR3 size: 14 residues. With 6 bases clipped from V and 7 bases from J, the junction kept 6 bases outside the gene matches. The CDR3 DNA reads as TGTGCCAGCAGAAAAGGGACAGAAAATTCACCCCTCCACTTT. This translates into CASRKGTENSPLHF.